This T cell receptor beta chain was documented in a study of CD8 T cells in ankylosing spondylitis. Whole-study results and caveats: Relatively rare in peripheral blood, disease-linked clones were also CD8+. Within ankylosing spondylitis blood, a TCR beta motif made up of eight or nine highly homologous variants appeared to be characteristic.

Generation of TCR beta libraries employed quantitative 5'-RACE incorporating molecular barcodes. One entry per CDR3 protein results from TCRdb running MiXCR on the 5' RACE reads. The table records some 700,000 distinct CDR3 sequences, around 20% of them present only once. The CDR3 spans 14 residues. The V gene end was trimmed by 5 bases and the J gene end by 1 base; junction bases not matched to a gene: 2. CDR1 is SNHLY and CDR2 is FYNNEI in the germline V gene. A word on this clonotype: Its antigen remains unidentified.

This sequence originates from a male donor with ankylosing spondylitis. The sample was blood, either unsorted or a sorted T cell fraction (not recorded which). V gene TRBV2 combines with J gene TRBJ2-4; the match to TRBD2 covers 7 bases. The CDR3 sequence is CASSPLAAKNIQYF. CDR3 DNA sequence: TGTGCCAGCAGTCCACTAGCGGCCAAAAACATTCAGTACTTC.